The T cell receptor beta chain under discussion was sequenced for a study of vaccination and CD4 T cells after COVID-19. CDR3 length equals 13 residues. CDR1 is WNHNN and CDR2 is SYGVQD in the germline V gene (reference sequence). The treatment is: roughly ten-day PBMC culture with coronavirus spike peptide pools or control peptides (ViraFEST assay). Oncomine TCR Beta short-read sequencing was applied to DNA from cultured CD4+ T cells. TCRdb independently ran MiXCR on the PCR reads; one entry per CDR3 protein. The sample lists about 16,000 distinct CDR3 sequences, 55% occurring once. This clonotype was detected only a few times. Antigen specificity is unknown.

The sequence came from a human donor who had recovered from COVID-19. The gene calls are TRBV10-1 and TRBJ2-1; 13 bases align to TRBD2. The DNA matches TRBJ2-5 better at its end, which makes the J call doubtful. The specimen was CD4+ T cells from blood, cultured in vitro. CDR3 sequence: CASSVGLAGIQYF. CDR3 DNA: TGCGCCAGCAGTGTGGGACTAGCGGGAATCCAGTACTTC.